This T cell receptor (beta chain) was captured by sequencing in a study of shared clonotypes between healthy human individuals. Across the whole study: The donor pool was made up of a couple of women and three men aged 18 to 49.

From CD4+ cells came CD45RA+ naive and CD45RA-negative memory subsets. The repertoire was sequenced with immunoSEQ multiplex PCR; TCRdb's copy has only in-frame clones and lacks some. The sample records 2 million to 2.5 million clones, approximately 94% being singletons. This CDR3 has 15 amino acids. V shed 4 bases and J 6 bases; nucleotides not matched to a gene: 13. Germline V gene sequence: CDR1 SGHRS, CDR2 YFSETQ. The sequence derives from a man aged 18 to 29 in good health. Sequencing input: naive CD4+ T cells sorted from blood. Documented subset: CD45RA+ positively selected. J is TRBJ2-7 and V is TRBV5-1; 7 bases agree with TRBD2. The CDR3 protein is CASSLSGTQRGEQYF. CDR3 coding DNA: TGCGCCAGCAGCCTCTCCGGGACCCAGCGGGGCGAGCAGTACTTC.